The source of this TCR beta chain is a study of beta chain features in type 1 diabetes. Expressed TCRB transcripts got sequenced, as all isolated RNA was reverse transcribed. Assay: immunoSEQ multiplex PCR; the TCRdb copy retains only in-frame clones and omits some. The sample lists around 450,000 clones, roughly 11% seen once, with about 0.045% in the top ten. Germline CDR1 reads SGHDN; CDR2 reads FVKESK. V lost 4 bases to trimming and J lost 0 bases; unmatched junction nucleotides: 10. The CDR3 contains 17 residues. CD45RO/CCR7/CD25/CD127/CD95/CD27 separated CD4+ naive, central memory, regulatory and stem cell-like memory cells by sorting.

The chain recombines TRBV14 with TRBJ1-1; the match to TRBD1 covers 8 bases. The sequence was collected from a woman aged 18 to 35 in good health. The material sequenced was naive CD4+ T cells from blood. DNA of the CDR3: TGTGCCAGCAGCCCACGACAGGGGACACTCATGAACACTGAAGCTTTCTTT. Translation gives CASSPRQGTLMNTEAFF.